Listed below are T cell receptor beta chains from one sample, sequenced in a study of T cell changes during pregnancy in multiple sclerosis. Here immunoSEQ multiplex PCR was the method, and the copy in TCRdb shows in-frame clones only, minus some. The data contain tens of thousands of clones, 93% of them singletons. This material consisted of peripheral blood, taken in the second trimester of pregnancy. The receptors come from a female donor with multiple sclerosis, enrolled in a pregnancy study. Each CDR3 is given with its conserved first and last residue. A D gene is named only where the DNA matches it firmly. Rows may omit the clone size; those that give it use once, few, many or a size class.

v_call	d_call	clone_size	j_call	cdr3_nt	cdr3_aa
TRBV6-5	-	-	TRBJ1-2	TGTGCCAGCAGTTATGAACGGGGATCGGGCTATGGCTACACCTTC	CASSYERGSGYGYTF
TRBV19	-	-	TRBJ1-3	TGTGCCAGTAGTATAGCAAGCACCTCTGGAAACACCATATATTTT	CASSIASTSGNTIYF
TRBV2	-	-	TRBJ1-5	TGTGCCAGCACCCCCTGGGGAGGAAGGGATTACAATCAGCCCCAGCATTTT	CASTPWGGRDYNQPQHF
TRBV12-1	-	-	TRBJ1-4	TGTGCCAACACGACCTGCGGCCCACAGGGGGATGAAAAACTGTTTTTT	CANTTCGPQGDEKLFF
TRBV25-1	-	-	TRBJ1-1	TGTGCCAGCAGTGGAGGGACTGAAGCTTTCTTT	CASSGGTEAFF
TRBV25-1	TRBD1	-	TRBJ2-3	TGTGCCAGCAGTGAAATTGGGACAGGAGAGCACCCAGATACGCAGTATTTT	CASSEIGTGEHPDTQYF
TRBV6-5	TRBD1	-	TRBJ2-7	TGTGCCAGCAGTTACGACAGGGGTATATCCTACGAGCAGTACTTC	CASSYDRGISYEQYF
TRBV28	-	once	TRBJ2-2	TGTGCCAGCCTTCCTCCGAACACCGGGGAGCTGTTTTTT	CASLPPNTGELFF
TRBV6-1	TRBD2	-	TRBJ2-1	TGTGCCAGCAGTGAAGTGGCGGGAGAGCCCCATGAGCAGTTCTTC	CASSEVAGEPHEQFF
TRBV6-5	-	-	TRBJ2-7	TGTGCCAGCAGCTACGGACAGACGTACGAGCAGTACTTC	CASSYGQTYEQYF
TRBV9	-	-	TRBJ2-3	TGTGCCAGCAGCGTAGGACTAGTCACAGATACGCAGTATTTT	CASSVGLVTDTQYF
TRBV6-5	-	-	TRBJ1-4	TGTGCCAGCAGTCAAAATCCCCAAGAACTATTTTTT	CASSQNPQELFF
TRBV5-4	-	-	TRBJ2-5	TGTGCCAGCAGCCCGGACTTCCAAGAGACCCAGTACTTC	CASSPDFQETQYF
TRBV6-5	TRBD1	-	TRBJ2-7	TGTGCCAGCAGTGCCACAGGGGGCCACGAGCAGTACTTC	CASSATGGHEQYF
TRBV5-1	TRBD1	-	TRBJ2-7	TGCGCCAGCACCCCGGGACAGCAGTCCTACGAGCAGTACTTC	CASTPGQQSYEQYF
TRBV7-6	TRBD2	-	TRBJ2-5	TGTGCCAGCAGCTTCGCCAGCGGGGGTATGGAGACCCAGTACTTC	CASSFASGGMETQYF
TRBV5-4	-	-	TRBJ1-1	TGTGCCAGCAGCTCGAAGAAGGGAGGGCAAGCTTTCTTT	CASSSKKGGQAFF
TRBV11-3	-	-	TRBJ2-7	TGTGCCAGCAGCCCGGGTCAGGGAAGAGGATACGAGCAGTACTTC	CASSPGQGRGYEQYF
TRBV6-1	TRBD2	once	TRBJ2-3	TGTGCCAGCAGTGAAGCGGGTAGCGGGGGGGATACGCAGTATTTT	CASSEAGSGGDTQYF
TRBV27	-	-	TRBJ2-2	TGTGCCAGCATTCAGGCCGGGGAGCTGTTTTTT	CASIQAGELFF
TRBV27	TRBD2	-	TRBJ2-4	TGTGCCAGCAGTTTATTTCCGGGGGGTGATAACATTCAGTACTTC	CASSLFPGGDNIQYF
TRBV11-3	-	-	TRBJ2-1	TGTGCCAGCAGCTTACAACAGGGAGACTACAATGAGCAGTTCTTC	CASSLQQGDYNEQFF
TRBV21-1	-	-	TRBJ2-3	TGTGCCAGCAGCAAGGTGAGCGGGGGGGCAGATACGCAGTATTTT	CASSKVSGGADTQYF
TRBV18	-	-	TRBJ2-2	TGTGCCAGCTCATTTTACGAACAACAGGAACGGGAGCTGTTTTTT	CASSFYEQQERELFF
TRBV18	TRBD1	-	TRBJ1-1	TGTGCCAGCTCACCTAAGACAGGGGTATACACTGAAGCTTTCTTT	CASSPKTGVYTEAFF
TRBV5-1	-	once	TRBJ2-7	TGCGCCAGCAGCTTAGTGGACAAGAGCTCCTACGAGCAGTACTTC	CASSLVDKSSYEQYF
TRBV6-4	TRBD1	-	TRBJ2-3	TGTGCCAGCAGTTCCAATCCGGGACAGACGCAGTATTTT	CASSSNPGQTQYF
TRBV7-2	-	-	TRBJ2-5	TGTGCCAGCAGCTCAGGAGAGACCCAGTACTTC	CASSSGETQYF
TRBV19	TRBD2	few	TRBJ2-1	TGTGCCAGTAGTATAGATCATAGTCTAGCGGGGAAGAACAATGAGCAGTTCTTC	CASSIDHSLAGKNNEQFF
TRBV2	TRBD1	-	TRBJ2-7	TGTGCCAGCTTCCGGACAGGGCGTAAGGAGCAGTACTTC	CASFRTGRKEQYF
TRBV30	-	-	TRBJ1-1	TGTGCCTGGAGTGTACCTGGTAACGGTGAAGCTTTCTTT	CAWSVPGNGEAFF
TRBV7-9	TRBD1	few	TRBJ1-2	TGTGCCAGCAGCTTTAGACAGGGACGTAATGGCTACACCTTC	CASSFRQGRNGYTF
TRBV18	-	-	TRBJ1-2	TGTGCCAGCTCACGCGTTCTGGGAGGGCTCGACTATGGCTACACCTTC	CASSRVLGGLDYGYTF
TRBV5-1	-	-	TRBJ2-1	TGCGCCAGCAGCTTGGGGCTAGCCGCCTACAATGAGCAGTTCTTC	CASSLGLAAYNEQFF
TRBV5-4	-	once	TRBJ1-3	TGTGCCAGCAGCTTGGGGCAGGGCTGGGGAAACACCATATATTTT	CASSLGQGWGNTIYF
TRBV6-1	TRBD1	-	TRBJ2-7	TGTGCCAGCAGGCAGGGACAGACCTACGAGCAGTACTTC	CASRQGQTYEQYF
TRBV15	TRBD1	-	TRBJ1-5	TGTGCCACCAGCAGAGATCGAGCCGGGGACAGTCAGCCCCAGCATTTT	CATSRDRAGDSQPQHF
TRBV10-1	TRBD1	-	TRBJ2-1	TGCGCCAGCATTTCTGGGACAGGGGGTAACAATGAGCAGTTCTTC	CASISGTGGNNEQFF
TRBV5-1	-	once	TRBJ1-1	TGCGCCAGCAGCTTAGGTAGGGGAAGCACTGAAGCTTTCTTT	CASSLGRGSTEAFF
TRBV27	TRBD1	-	TRBJ2-7	TGTGCCAGCAGTTTAAGTACAGGGGGTGACTACGAGCAGTACTTC	CASSLSTGGDYEQYF
TRBV5-4	-	-	TRBJ1-6	TGTGCCAGCAGCCAACCGGGTTCACCCCTCCACTTT	CASSQPGSPLHF
TRBV29-1	TRBD1	-	TRBJ1-4	TGCAGCGTCGCCGGACCCGGGACAGGGGGCTTGGGACTGTTTTTT	CSVAGPGTGGLGLFF
TRBV2	TRBD1	-	TRBJ1-4	TGTGCCAGCAGTGAAGGACAGGGAGTAGGCATTAATGAAAAACTGTTTTTT	CASSEGQGVGINEKLFF
TRBV6-5	TRBD2	once	TRBJ2-1	TGTGCCAGCGGGGGGGGCTACAATGAGCAGTTCTTC	CASGGGYNEQFF
TRBV28	-	-	TRBJ1-5	TGTGCCAGCAGTTCCACTCAGGGGACCGAGCCCCAGCATTTT	CASSSTQGTEPQHF
TRBV9	-	-	TRBJ2-3	TGTGCCAGCAGCTCAGTGGGGAGTCGCACAGATACGCAGTATTTT	CASSSVGSRTDTQYF
TRBV30	-	-	TRBJ2-7	TGTGCCTGCCCCCAAGGGGGGGAAGGATACGAGCAGTACTTC	CACPQGGEGYEQYF
TRBV6-5	-	-	TRBJ2-7	TGTGCCAGCAGTTCCCTCGGGACAATCTCCTACGAGCAGTACTTC	CASSSLGTISYEQYF
TRBV9	-	-	TRBJ2-2	TGTGCCAGCAGCGTAGACTGGTCGGGGATCGGGGAGCTGTTTTTT	CASSVDWSGIGELFF
TRBV7-8	-	-	TRBJ1-2	TGTGCCAGCGATCTAGAGGGAGCTGATGGCTACACCTTC	CASDLEGADGYTF
TRBV19	-	-	TRBJ2-7	TGTGCCAGTAGTGACACACAGGGAACCTACGAGCAGTACTTC	CASSDTQGTYEQYF
TRBV7-3	TRBD1	-	TRBJ1-3	TGTGCCAGCAGCTTAACCCCTACAGGGACAGGGCCAGGAAACACCATATATTTT	CASSLTPTGTGPGNTIYF
TRBV10-3	TRBD1	once	TRBJ1-1	TGTGCCATCAATGGACAGGACACTGAAGCTTTCTTT	CAINGQDTEAFF
TRBV30	TRBD1	-	TRBJ1-4	TGTGCCTGGCAGGGACAGAATAATGAAAAACTGTTTTTT	CAWQGQNNEKLFF
TRBV19	TRBD1	-	TRBJ2-7	TGTGCCAGTAAGGGACAGGGACCTTACGAGCAGTACTTC	CASKGQGPYEQYF
TRBV19	-	once	TRBJ1-4	TGTGCCAGTAGTATAGTCGGGGGGTCGGAGGAAAAACTGTTTTTT	CASSIVGGSEEKLFF
TRBV18	-	-	TRBJ2-7	TGTGCCAGCTCACTAAGCCCGGCGGCCTACGAGCAGTACTTC	CASSLSPAAYEQYF
TRBV2	TRBD1	-	TRBJ1-3	TGTGCCAGCAGTTCTCTCACAGGGGCCGGAAACACCATATATTTT	CASSSLTGAGNTIYF
TRBV6-5	-	-	TRBJ1-1	TGTGCCAGCAATCTCGCGGCAGGGAGGACTGAAGCTTTCTTT	CASNLAAGRTEAFF
TRBV6-5	TRBD1	-	TRBJ1-4	TGTGCCAGCAGTTACTCGAGGGGGCAGGCTGGAAAACTGTTTTTT	CASSYSRGQAGKLFF